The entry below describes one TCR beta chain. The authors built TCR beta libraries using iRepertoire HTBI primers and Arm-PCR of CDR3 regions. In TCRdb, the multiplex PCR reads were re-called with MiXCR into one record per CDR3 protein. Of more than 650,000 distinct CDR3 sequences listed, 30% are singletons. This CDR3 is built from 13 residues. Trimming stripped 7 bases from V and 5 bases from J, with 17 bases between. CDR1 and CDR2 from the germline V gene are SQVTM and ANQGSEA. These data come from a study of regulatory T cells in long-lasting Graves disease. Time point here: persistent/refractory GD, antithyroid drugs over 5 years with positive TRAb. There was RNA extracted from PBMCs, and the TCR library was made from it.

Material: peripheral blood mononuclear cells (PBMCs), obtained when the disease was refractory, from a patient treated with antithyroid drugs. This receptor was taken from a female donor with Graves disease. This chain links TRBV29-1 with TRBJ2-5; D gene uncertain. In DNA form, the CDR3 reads TGCAGCGCCGAAGCCCGCCCTGGGGAGACCCAGTACTTC. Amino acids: CSAEARPGETQYF.